This passage covers 2 T cell receptor beta chains from one sample sequenced in a study of T cells after yellow fever vaccination. Each CDR3 protein gets one entry after TCRdb re-called the 5' RACE reads with MiXCR. The sample consists of a few hundred thousand distinct CDR3 sequences, over 10% of them appearing once. The sequences come from CD4+ T cells sorted from PBMCs, collected 45 days after the yellow fever booster vaccination. These receptors all stem from a man between 25 and 39 years old who received the YFV17D yellow fever vaccine.

This clonotype has a handful of counts. The V gene is TRBV28, the J gene TRBJ2-7; tentatively, D is TRBD1 or TRBD2 (5 bases each). CDR3 length equals 14 residues. Trimming removed 5 bases from V and 0 bases from J, with 11 bases in between. Germline lookup yields CDR1 MDHEN and CDR2 SYDVKM. CDR3: CASSPAGTSYEQYF. In DNA form, the CDR3 reads TGTGCCAGCAGTCCCGCCGGGACCTCCTACGAGCAGTACTTC.

This clonotype was counted a few times. This chain links TRBV5-8 with TRBJ1-2; D remains ambiguous. V was trimmed by 0 bases and J by 1 base, leaving 7 bases between them. This CDR3 contains 14 residues. Germline V lookup: CDR1 SGHTS, CDR2 YDEGEE. The CDR3 loop reads CASSLAGDNYGYTF. CDR3 nucleotide sequence: TGTGCCAGCAGCTTGGCTGGGGATAACTATGGCTACACCTTC.